At least ten counts were recorded for the clone carrying this TCR beta chain. What it recognizes is unknown. This record belongs to a study of CD8 T cells in ankylosing spondylitis. Points from the study as a whole: Reportedly, disease-linked clones are significantly enriched in ankylosing spondylitis patients' matched synovial fluid. A TCR beta motif made of 7 to 9 highly homologous variants seemed typical of ankylosing spondylitis blood. CD8+ by phenotype, disease-linked clones were relatively rare in peripheral blood.

There are 18 residues in the CDR3. V shed 4 bases and J 0 bases; nucleotides not matched to a gene: 7. A quantitative 5'-RACE method, one with molecular barcodes, was used to make TCR beta libraries. TCRdb called the 5' RACE reads again in MiXCR, with one record for every CDR3 protein. The table records hundreds of thousands of distinct CDR3 sequences, under 30% of them present only once. This TCR came from a male donor with ankylosing spondylitis or in good health (not recorded which). Sequencing was carried out using blood, either unsorted or a sorted T cell fraction (not recorded which). The chain uses TRBV12-3 or TRBV12-4 and TRBJ2-3; 13 nucleotides align to TRBD2. CDR3 nucleotide sequence: TGTGCCAGCAGTTCCGCCTCGGGACTAGCGGGAAGCACAGATACGCAGTATTTT. Protein: CASSSASGLAGSTDTQYF.